A single sample is the source of the 10 T cell receptor beta chains below, sequenced in a study of patients and donors after allogeneic stem cell transplantation. TCRdb processed the RT-PCR reads anew with MiXCR; each CDR3 protein has one entry. The data hold about a million distinct CDR3 sequences, with approximately 19% observed a single time. What was sequenced was blood, either unsorted or a sorted T cell fraction (not recorded which). The receptors stem from a human donor who was either an allogeneic HSCT recipient or a stem cell or donor lymphocyte infusion donor (not recorded which). It is not recorded whose cells these are; they may come from a transplant donor.

This clonotype occurred a few times. The CDR3 is CASSLDGRGTENPGYTF. CDR3 DNA sequence: TGCGCCAGCAGCTTGGATGGCAGGGGAACGGAAAATCCAGGCTACACCTTC. The chain has TRBV5-1 and TRBJ1-2; a weak D match, TRBD1 (6 bases). The germline V gene encodes CDR1 SGHRS and CDR2 YFSETQ. The V and J ends lost 0 bases and 8 bases respectively, with 23 bases between them. The CDR3 spans 17 residues.

This clonotype was counted between two and nine times. The chain joins TRBV5-1 to TRBJ2-1, with TRBD1 as a possible D gene (5 bases). The germline V gene encodes CDR1 SGHRS and CDR2 YFSETQ. Trimming pared 3 bases from V and 2 bases from J, leaving 15 bases between. The CDR3 has 16 amino acids. CDR3 in DNA: TGCGCCAGCAGCTCGCTACCGGACACCACCTACAATGAGCAGTTCTTC. Its protein is CASSSLPDTTYNEQFF.

This clonotype was found a few times. DNA for the CDR3: TGTGCCAGCAGCTTAGGGACAGGGAGTCCTCAAGAGACCCAGTACTTC. This sequence encodes CASSLGTGSPQETQYF. The chain joins TRBV7-6 to TRBJ2-5, with 8 bases fitting TRBD1. Germline trimming cut 1 base from V and 2 bases from J; bases unmatched to any gene: 6. Germline V gene sequence: CDR1 SGHVS, CDR2 FNYEAQ. The CDR3 is made up of 16 amino acids.

This clonotype was seen repeatedly, ten times or more. V gene TRBV20-1 combines with J gene TRBJ2-1; D unclear. V lost 5 bases, J lost 7 bases, and 6 bases lay in between. The CDR3 covers 10 residues. The germline gives CDR1 DFQATT, CDR2 SNEGSKA (reference sequence). CDR3 sequence reads: CSAVKNEQFF. CDR3 DNA sequence: TGCAGTGCTGTTAAGAATGAGCAGTTCTTC.

The rearrangement links TRBV7-2 to TRBJ2-7; D may be TRBD1 (7 bases). CDR3 length: 13 amino acids. Between the trimmed V and J ends, which lost 6 bases and 6 bases, there was a span of 15 bases. The germline CDR1 and CDR2 sequences are SGHTA and FQGNSA. The CDR3 DNA reads TGTGCCAGCAGTCCGACAGGGCGGGGCGAGCAGTACTTC. It yields the protein CASSPTGRGEQYF.

Only a few counts were recorded for this clonotype. The chain has TRBV6-1 and TRBJ1-1; D unresolved. Germline CDR1 is MNHNS and CDR2 is SASEGT. The CDR3 spans 16 residues. The V gene lost 3 bases and the J gene lost 0 bases, with 14 bases spanning the gap. The DNA for the CDR3 is TGTGCCAGCAGTGAGGGGTTTTTGGGGATGAACACTGAAGCTTTCTTT. It is translated as CASSEGFLGMNTEAFF.

With respect to this clonotype: A much more abundant neighbour one base away suggests this may be a read error. V is TRBV29-1 and J is TRBJ1-4; D is unclear. The CDR3 totals 12 residues. Germline CDR1 SQVTM, CDR2 ANQGSEA. DNA of the CDR3: TGCAGCGGGGGATATCCTAATAAAAAACTGTTTTTT. Its translation is CSGGYPNKKLFF.

This clonotype was counted a few times. This chain links TRBV20-1 with TRBJ1-5, with a tentative D call TRBD1 (5 bases). This CDR3 region has 12 residues. The germline V gene encodes CDR1 DFQATT and CDR2 SNEGSKA (reference sequence). This chain's CDR3 is CSGREGNQPQHF. In DNA, the CDR3 is TGCAGCGGACGGGAGGGGAATCAGCCCCAGCATTTT.

This clonotype was seen more than once but under ten times. V usage is TRBV4-3 and J usage is TRBJ2-1; D perhaps matches TRBD2 (7 bases). V dropped 0 bases and J dropped 0 bases, with 18 bases sitting between them. The CDR3 length is 19 residues. The germline CDR1 and CDR2 sequences are LGHNA and YSLEER. CDR3 loop: CASSQDRVGGAFSYNEQFF. In DNA form, the CDR3 reads TGCGCCAGCAGCCAAGATCGAGTTGGGGGGGCTTTCTCCTACAATGAGCAGTTCTTC.

This clonotype was seen more than once but under ten times. The junction and the germline gene differ at one end; a read error may be behind it. CDR3 sequence: CARSLTGVSYEQYF. CDR3 DNA: TGTGCCAGAAGTTTGACAGGGGTTTCCTACGAGCAGTACTTC. The chain combines TRBV12-3 or TRBV12-4 with TRBJ2-7; 8 bases are a match to TRBD1. CDR3 size: 14 residues.